These T cell receptor beta chains were read from a single sample in a study of shared clonotypes between healthy human individuals. Sequencing was performed with immunoSEQ multiplex PCR; in TCRdb, only in-frame clones are kept and a portion is missing. The table includes approximately 2,200,000 clones, approximately 94% detected once. Sample: naive CD8+ T cells from PBMCs. The source of these receptors is a man between 18 and 35 years old in good health. Some clones in this sample may be carry-over from other donors' samples. CDR3s include the opening cysteine and the closing phenylalanine or tryptophan. D genes are given only for firm matches. Part of the rows lack a size; the others show once, few, many or a class for expanded clones.

clone_size: .
v_call: TRBV4-2
j_call: TRBJ1-2
d_call: .
cdr3_aa: CASSQTALANYGYTF
cdr3_nt: TGTGCCAGCAGCCAAACAGCATTAGCTAACTATGGCTACACCTTC

clone_size: few
v_call: TRBV7-9
j_call: TRBJ2-7
d_call: .
cdr3_aa: CASRVGTYEQYF
cdr3_nt: TGTGCCAGCAGGGTAGGCACCTACGAGCAGTACTTC

clone_size: .
v_call: TRBV7-9
j_call: TRBJ1-1
d_call: .
cdr3_aa: CASSLGQGNMNTEAFF
cdr3_nt: TGTGCCAGCAGCTTAGGTCAGGGAAACATGAACACTGAAGCTTTCTTT

clone_size: .
v_call: TRBV7-9
j_call: TRBJ2-5
d_call: TRBD1
cdr3_aa: CASSLEDRGKTQYF
cdr3_nt: TGTGCCAGCAGCTTAGAGGACAGGGGTAAGACCCAGTACTTC

clone_size: .
v_call: TRBV5-5
j_call: TRBJ2-7
d_call: .
cdr3_aa: CASSLDRFPYEQYF
cdr3_nt: TGTGCCAGCAGCTTGGACCGCTTTCCCTACGAGCAGTACTTC

clone_size: .
v_call: TRBV18
j_call: TRBJ2-3
d_call: TRBD1
cdr3_aa: CASSSTGGRYTDTQYF
cdr3_nt: TGTGCCAGCTCATCAACAGGGGGCCGATACACAGATACGCAGTATTTT

clone_size: .
v_call: TRBV29-1
j_call: TRBJ1-2
d_call: .
cdr3_aa: CSVEFWGDYGYTF
cdr3_nt: TGCAGCGTTGAATTTTGGGGTGACTATGGCTACACCTTC

clone_size: .
v_call: TRBV27
j_call: TRBJ2-5
d_call: .
cdr3_aa: CASSRSWGTGETQYF
cdr3_nt: TGTGCCAGCAGTCGAAGTTGGGGGACCGGGGAGACCCAGTACTTC

clone_size: .
v_call: TRBV5-1
j_call: TRBJ1-3
d_call: .
cdr3_aa: CASSLERGGNTIYF
cdr3_nt: TGCGCCAGCAGCTTGGAGAGAGGGGGAAACACCATATATTTT

clone_size: .
v_call: TRBV2
j_call: TRBJ2-5
d_call: TRBD2
cdr3_aa: CASSETRGGRAPQETQYF
cdr3_nt: TGTGCCAGCAGTGAGACTCGGGGCGGGAGGGCCCCTCAAGAGACCCAGTACTTC

clone_size: .
v_call: TRBV10-3
j_call: TRBJ2-2
d_call: .
cdr3_aa: CAIKEGRGSGASELFF
cdr3_nt: TGTGCCATCAAAGAGGGTCGGGGTAGCGGCGCCTCCGAGCTGTTTTTT

clone_size: .
v_call: TRBV19
j_call: TRBJ2-3
d_call: .
cdr3_aa: CASSLGRQGGDTQYF
cdr3_nt: TGTGCCAGTAGTCTGGGGCGCCAGGGAGGAGATACGCAGTATTTT

clone_size: .
v_call: TRBV28
j_call: TRBJ2-5
d_call: .
cdr3_aa: CASSLSGGRRETQYF
cdr3_nt: TGTGCCAGCAGTTTATCGGGGGGCAGACGAGAGACCCAGTACTTC

clone_size: once
v_call: TRBV6-5
j_call: TRBJ2-5
d_call: TRBD2
cdr3_aa: CASSYSISGSETQYF
cdr3_nt: TGTGCCAGCAGTTACTCGATCAGCGGGAGCGAGACCCAGTACTTC

clone_size: few
v_call: TRBV11-2
j_call: TRBJ1-1
d_call: .
cdr3_aa: CASSLDWSPDEGVAEAFF
cdr3_nt: TGTGCCAGCAGCTTAGACTGGTCTCCCGACGAGGGGGTCGCTGAAGCTTTCTTT

clone_size: .
v_call: TRBV2
j_call: TRBJ1-5
d_call: .
cdr3_aa: CASSEHGQPQHF
cdr3_nt: TGTGCCAGCAGTGAACACGGTCAGCCCCAGCATTTT

clone_size: .
v_call: TRBV9
j_call: TRBJ2-1
d_call: .
cdr3_aa: CASSVGGGGGSYNEQFF
cdr3_nt: TGTGCCAGCAGCGTCGGGGGAGGGGGAGGCTCCTACAATGAGCAGTTCTTC

clone_size: once
v_call: TRBV6-5
j_call: TRBJ1-5
d_call: .
cdr3_aa: CASSKNRNQPQHF
cdr3_nt: TGTGCCAGCAGTAAAAACAGGAATCAGCCCCAGCATTTT

clone_size: .
v_call: TRBV7-6
j_call: TRBJ2-7
d_call: .
cdr3_aa: CASSLALRAPSYEQYF
cdr3_nt: TGTGCCAGCAGCTTAGCACTCAGGGCCCCCTCCTACGAGCAGTACTTC

clone_size: .
v_call: TRBV27
j_call: TRBJ2-7
d_call: TRBD1
cdr3_aa: CASSPGTGGREQYF
cdr3_nt: TGTGCCAGCAGCCCCGGGACAGGGGGTCGGGAGCAGTACTTC

clone_size: .
v_call: TRBV9
j_call: TRBJ2-5
d_call: TRBD2
cdr3_aa: CASSAAASGLAGETQYF
cdr3_nt: TGTGCCAGCAGCGCCGCTGCCTCGGGACTAGCGGGAGAGACCCAGTACTTC

clone_size: .
v_call: TRBV19
j_call: TRBJ1-1
d_call: .
cdr3_aa: CASSILTGIRTEAFF
cdr3_nt: TGTGCCAGTAGTATATTAACGGGGATTAGAACTGAAGCTTTCTTT

clone_size: .
v_call: TRBV11-2
j_call: TRBJ1-1
d_call: TRBD1
cdr3_aa: CASSLWQGATNTEAFF
cdr3_nt: TGTGCCAGCAGCTTGTGGCAGGGGGCCACGAACACTGAAGCTTTCTTT

clone_size: .
v_call: TRBV30
j_call: TRBJ2-5
d_call: TRBD2
cdr3_aa: CAWSPSWTSGPAYQETQYF
cdr3_nt: TGTGCCTGGAGTCCATCTTGGACTAGCGGGCCGGCCTACCAAGAGACCCAGTACTTC

clone_size: .
v_call: TRBV12-5
j_call: TRBJ2-7
d_call: .
cdr3_aa: CASGTHRDRLF
cdr3_nt: TGTGCTAGTGGTACCCACCGGGACCGCTTATTC

clone_size: .
v_call: TRBV15
j_call: TRBJ2-4
d_call: .
cdr3_aa: CATSNLFGDLAKNIQYF
cdr3_nt: TGTGCCACCAGCAATCTGTTCGGGGACTTGGCCAAAAACATTCAGTACTTC

clone_size: once
v_call: TRBV9
j_call: TRBJ2-7
d_call: TRBD2
cdr3_aa: CASSVAPASGNLYEQYF
cdr3_nt: TGTGCCAGCAGCGTAGCTCCAGCAAGCGGGAACCTCTACGAGCAGTACTTC

clone_size: .
v_call: TRBV5-5
j_call: TRBJ2-7
d_call: TRBD2
cdr3_aa: CATRELAIDYEQYF
cdr3_nt: TGTGCCACCCGGGAACTAGCGATTGACTACGAGCAGTACTTC

clone_size: .
v_call: TRBV9
j_call: TRBJ2-7
d_call: .
cdr3_aa: CASSPEAALGAYEQYF
cdr3_nt: TGTGCCAGCAGCCCCGAGGCTGCCCTGGGAGCCTACGAGCAGTACTTC

clone_size: .
v_call: TRBV27
j_call: TRBJ2-1
d_call: .
cdr3_aa: CASSLGGVPYNEQFF
cdr3_nt: TGTGCCAGCAGTTTGGGGGGAGTCCCCTACAATGAGCAGTTCTTC

clone_size: .
v_call: TRBV27
j_call: TRBJ2-7
d_call: TRBD1
cdr3_aa: CASSFGTASYEQYF
cdr3_nt: TGTGCCAGCAGTTTTGGGACAGCCTCCTACGAGCAGTACTTC

clone_size: once
v_call: TRBV27
j_call: TRBJ2-7
d_call: .
cdr3_aa: CASSFTRGPSYEQYF
cdr3_nt: TGTGCCAGCAGTTTTACTAGAGGTCCCTCCTACGAGCAGTACTTC

clone_size: .
v_call: TRBV11-3
j_call: TRBJ2-4
d_call: TRBD2
cdr3_aa: CASSLGLAGGVNIQYF
cdr3_nt: TGTGCCAGCAGCTTAGGACTAGCGGGAGGTGTAAACATTCAGTACTTC

clone_size: .
v_call: TRBV19
j_call: TRBJ2-3
d_call: TRBD2
cdr3_aa: CASSISGTSSTDTQYF
cdr3_nt: TGTGCCAGTAGCATCTCCGGGACTAGCAGCACAGATACGCAGTATTTT

clone_size: .
v_call: TRBV11-2
j_call: TRBJ2-5
d_call: TRBD2
cdr3_aa: CASSPRLAGGPRETQYF
cdr3_nt: TGTGCCAGCAGCCCGCGACTAGCGGGAGGGCCCCGAGAGACCCAGTACTTC

clone_size: .
v_call: TRBV7-6
j_call: TRBJ2-2
d_call: .
cdr3_aa: CASSQRAWDPLTGELFF
cdr3_nt: TGTGCCAGCAGCCAAAGGGCCTGGGACCCCCTCACCGGGGAGCTGTTTTTT

clone_size: .
v_call: TRBV30
j_call: TRBJ1-1
d_call: .
cdr3_aa: CAWRLNGGGAFF
cdr3_nt: TGTGCCTGGAGGTTAAACGGCGGGGGTGCTTTCTTT

clone_size: .
v_call: TRBV5-1
j_call: TRBJ2-1
d_call: TRBD1
cdr3_aa: CASSGTVDEQFF
cdr3_nt: TGCGCCAGCAGCGGGACAGTAGATGAGCAGTTCTTC

clone_size: .
v_call: TRBV9
j_call: TRBJ1-2
d_call: .
cdr3_aa: CASSAEGGLANYGYTF
cdr3_nt: TGTGCCAGCAGCGCCGAAGGGGGGTTAGCTAACTATGGCTACACCTTC

clone_size: .
v_call: TRBV9
j_call: TRBJ1-2
d_call: .
cdr3_aa: CASSTDGPYGYTF
cdr3_nt: TGTGCCAGCAGTACGGACGGTCCCTATGGCTACACCTTC

clone_size: .
v_call: TRBV11-2
j_call: TRBJ2-2
d_call: .
cdr3_aa: CASSFDTGELFF
cdr3_nt: TGTGCCAGCAGCTTCGACACCGGGGAGCTGTTTTTT

clone_size: .
v_call: TRBV14
j_call: TRBJ2-7
d_call: .
cdr3_aa: CASSQVPGAPSYEQYF
cdr3_nt: TGTGCCAGCAGCCAAGTCCCAGGGGCCCCCTCCTACGAGCAGTACTTC

clone_size: .
v_call: TRBV27
j_call: TRBJ1-2
d_call: .
cdr3_aa: CASSFLGLGGYTF
cdr3_nt: TGTGCCAGCAGTTTTTTGGGTCTCGGTGGCTACACCTTC

clone_size: .
v_call: TRBV11-2
j_call: TRBJ1-4
d_call: .
cdr3_aa: CASSSPSLGRANEKLFF
cdr3_nt: TGTGCCAGCAGCTCGCCTTCTTTGGGGAGGGCTAATGAAAAACTGTTTTTT